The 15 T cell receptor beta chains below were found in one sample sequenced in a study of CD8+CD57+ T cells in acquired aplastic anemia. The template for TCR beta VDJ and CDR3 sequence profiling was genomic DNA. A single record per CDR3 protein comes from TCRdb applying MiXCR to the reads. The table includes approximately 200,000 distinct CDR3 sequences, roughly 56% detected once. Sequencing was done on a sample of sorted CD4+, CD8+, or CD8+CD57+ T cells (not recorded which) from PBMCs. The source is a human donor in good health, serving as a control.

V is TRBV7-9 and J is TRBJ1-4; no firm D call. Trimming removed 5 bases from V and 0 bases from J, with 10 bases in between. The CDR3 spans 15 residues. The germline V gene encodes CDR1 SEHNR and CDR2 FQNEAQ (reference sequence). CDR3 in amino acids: CASSRYTATNEKLFF. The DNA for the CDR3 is TGTGCCAGCAGCCGTTACACCGCAACTAATGAAAAACTGTTTTTT. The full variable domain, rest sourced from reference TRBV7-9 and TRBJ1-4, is DTGVSQNPRHKITKRGQNVTFRCDPISEHNRLYWYRQTLGQGPEFLTYFQNEAQLEKSRLLSDRFSAERPKGSFSTLEIQRTEQGDSAMYLCASSRYTATNEKLFFGSGTQLSVL.

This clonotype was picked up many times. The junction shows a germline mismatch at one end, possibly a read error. In DNA form, the CDR3 reads TGTGCCACCAGTGAAGGGCAGGGCTGCGAGCAGTGCTTC. Translated: CATSEGQGCEQCF. The chain recombines TRBV24-1 with TRBJ2-7, with D tentatively TRBD1 (5 bases). Germline loops: CDR1 KGHDR, CDR2 SFDVKD. The CDR3 sequence is 13 residues long.

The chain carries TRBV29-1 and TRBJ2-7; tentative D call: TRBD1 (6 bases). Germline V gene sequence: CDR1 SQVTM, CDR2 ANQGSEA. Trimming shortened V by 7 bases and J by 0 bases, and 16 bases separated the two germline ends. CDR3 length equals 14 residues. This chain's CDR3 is CSDGVGAHSYEQYF. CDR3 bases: TGCAGCGACGGTGTGGGGGCACACTCCTACGAGCAGTACTTC.

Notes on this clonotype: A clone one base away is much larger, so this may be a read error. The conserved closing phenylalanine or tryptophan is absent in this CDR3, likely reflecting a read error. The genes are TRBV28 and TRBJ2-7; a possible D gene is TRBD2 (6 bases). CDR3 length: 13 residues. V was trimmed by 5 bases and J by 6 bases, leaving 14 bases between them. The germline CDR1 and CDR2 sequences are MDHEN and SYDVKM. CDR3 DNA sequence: TGTGCCAGCAGTCCCACTCGGGGAGGCGAGCAGTACCTC. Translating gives CASSPTRGGEQYL.

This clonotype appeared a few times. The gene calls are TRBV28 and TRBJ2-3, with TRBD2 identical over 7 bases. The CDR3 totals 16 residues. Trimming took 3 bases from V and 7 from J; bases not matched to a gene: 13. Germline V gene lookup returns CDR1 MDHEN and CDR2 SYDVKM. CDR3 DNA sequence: TGTGCCAGCAGTTTGTTAGGACCAGCGGGGATAAATACGCAGTATTTT. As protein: CASSLLGPAGINTQYF. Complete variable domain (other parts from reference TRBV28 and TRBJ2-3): DVKVTQSSRYLVKRTGEKVFLECVQDMDHENMFWYRQDPGLGLRLIYFSYDVKMKEKGDIPEGYSVSREKKERFSLILESASTNQTSMYLCASSLLGPAGINTQYFGPGTRLTVL.

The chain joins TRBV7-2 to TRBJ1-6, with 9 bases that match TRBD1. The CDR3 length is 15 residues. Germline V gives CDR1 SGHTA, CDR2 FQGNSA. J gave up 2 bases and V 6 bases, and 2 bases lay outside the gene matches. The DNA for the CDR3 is TGTGCCAGCAGGGGACAGGGACCCTATAATTCACCCCTCCACTTT. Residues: CASRGQGPYNSPLHF.

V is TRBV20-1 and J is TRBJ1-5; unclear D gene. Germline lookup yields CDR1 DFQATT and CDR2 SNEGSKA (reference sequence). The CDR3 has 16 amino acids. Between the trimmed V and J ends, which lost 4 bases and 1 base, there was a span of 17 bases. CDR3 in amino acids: CSANSLGVDSNQPQHF. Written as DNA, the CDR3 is TGCAGTGCTAACTCTTTGGGTGTGGACAGCAATCAGCCCCAGCATTTT.

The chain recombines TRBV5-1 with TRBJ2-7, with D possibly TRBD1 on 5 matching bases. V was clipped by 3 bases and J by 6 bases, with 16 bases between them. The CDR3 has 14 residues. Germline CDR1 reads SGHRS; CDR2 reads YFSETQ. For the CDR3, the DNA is TGCGCCAGCAGCTCCGACAGAGGAAGGCTCGAGCAGTACTTC. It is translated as CASSSDRGRLEQYF.

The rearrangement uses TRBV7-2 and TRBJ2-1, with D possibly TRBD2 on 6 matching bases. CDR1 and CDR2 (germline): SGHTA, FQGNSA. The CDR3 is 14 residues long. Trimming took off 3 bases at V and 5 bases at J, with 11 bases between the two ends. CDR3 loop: CASSFGGAHNEQFF. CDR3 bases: TGTGCCAGCAGCTTCGGCGGGGCGCACAATGAGCAGTTCTTC.

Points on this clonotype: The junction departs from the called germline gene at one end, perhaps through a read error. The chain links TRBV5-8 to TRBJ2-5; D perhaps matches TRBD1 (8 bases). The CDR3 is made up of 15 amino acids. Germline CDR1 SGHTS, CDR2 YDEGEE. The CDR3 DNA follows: TGTGCCAGCACCTTGTTCCTACAGGGGGGGGAGACCCAGTACTTC. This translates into CASTLFLQGGETQYF.

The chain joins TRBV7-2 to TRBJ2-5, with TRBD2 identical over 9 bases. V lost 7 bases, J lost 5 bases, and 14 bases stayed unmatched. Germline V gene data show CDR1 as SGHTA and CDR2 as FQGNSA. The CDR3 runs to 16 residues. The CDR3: CASNKGLAGGRETQYF. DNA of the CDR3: TGTGCCAGCAACAAAGGCCTCGCGGGGGGGCGGGAGACCCAGTACTTC.

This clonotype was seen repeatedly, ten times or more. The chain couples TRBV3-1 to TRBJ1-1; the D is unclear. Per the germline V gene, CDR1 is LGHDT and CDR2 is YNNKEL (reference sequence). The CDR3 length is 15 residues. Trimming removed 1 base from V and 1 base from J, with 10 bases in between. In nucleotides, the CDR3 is TGTGCCAGCAGCCAAGGATTCGGACCGAACACTGAAGCTTTCTTT. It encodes CASSQGFGPNTEAFF.

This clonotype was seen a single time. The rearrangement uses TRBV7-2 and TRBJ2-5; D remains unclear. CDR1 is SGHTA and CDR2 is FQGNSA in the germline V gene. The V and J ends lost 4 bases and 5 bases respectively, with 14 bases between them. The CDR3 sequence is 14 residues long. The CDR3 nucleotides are TGTGCCAGCAGCTCCCGCCGCGGCAGTGAGACCCAGTACTTC. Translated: CASSSRRGSETQYF.

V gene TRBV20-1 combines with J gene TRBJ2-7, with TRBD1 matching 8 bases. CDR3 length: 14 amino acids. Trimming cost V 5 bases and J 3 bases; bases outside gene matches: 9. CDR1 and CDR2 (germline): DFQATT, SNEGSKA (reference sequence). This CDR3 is CSAPFGTGVYEQYF. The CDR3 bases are TGCAGTGCTCCATTCGGGACAGGCGTCTACGAGCAGTACTTC.

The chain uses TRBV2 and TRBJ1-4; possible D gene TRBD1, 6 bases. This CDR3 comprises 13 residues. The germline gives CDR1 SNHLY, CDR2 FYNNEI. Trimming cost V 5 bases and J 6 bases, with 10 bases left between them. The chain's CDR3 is CASSLGADEKLFF. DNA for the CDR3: TGTGCCAGCAGTTTGGGGGCCGATGAAAAACTGTTTTTT.